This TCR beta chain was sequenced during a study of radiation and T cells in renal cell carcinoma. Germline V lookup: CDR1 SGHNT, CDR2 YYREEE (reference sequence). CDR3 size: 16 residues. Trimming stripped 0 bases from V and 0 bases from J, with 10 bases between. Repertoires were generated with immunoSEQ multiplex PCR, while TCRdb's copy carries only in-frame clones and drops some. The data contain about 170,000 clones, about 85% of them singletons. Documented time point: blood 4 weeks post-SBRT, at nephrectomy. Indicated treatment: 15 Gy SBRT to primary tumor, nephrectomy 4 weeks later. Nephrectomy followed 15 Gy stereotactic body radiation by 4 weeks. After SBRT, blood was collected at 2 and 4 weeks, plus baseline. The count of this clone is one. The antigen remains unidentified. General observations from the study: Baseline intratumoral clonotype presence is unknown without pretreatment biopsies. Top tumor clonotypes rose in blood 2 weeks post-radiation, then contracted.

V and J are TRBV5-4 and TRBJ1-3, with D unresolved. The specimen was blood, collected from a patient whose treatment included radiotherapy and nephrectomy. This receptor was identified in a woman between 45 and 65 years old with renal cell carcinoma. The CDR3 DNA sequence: TGTGCCAGCAGCTTGGATCAACAGATCTCTGGAAACACCATATATTTT. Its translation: CASSLDQQISGNTIYF.